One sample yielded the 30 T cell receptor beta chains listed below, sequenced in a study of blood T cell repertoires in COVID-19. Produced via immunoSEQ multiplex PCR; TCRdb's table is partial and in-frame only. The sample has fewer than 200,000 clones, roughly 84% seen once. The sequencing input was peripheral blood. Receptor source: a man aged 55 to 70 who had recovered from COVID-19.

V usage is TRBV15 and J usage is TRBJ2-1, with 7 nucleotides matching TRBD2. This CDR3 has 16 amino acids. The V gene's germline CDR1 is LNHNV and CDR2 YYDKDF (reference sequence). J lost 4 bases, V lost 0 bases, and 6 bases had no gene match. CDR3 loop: CATSRDKSGAYNEQFF. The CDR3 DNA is TGTGCCACCAGCAGAGATAAGAGCGGGGCGTACAATGAGCAGTTCTTC. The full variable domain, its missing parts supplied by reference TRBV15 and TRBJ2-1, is DAMVIQNPRYQVTQFGKPVTLSCSQTLNHNVMYWYQQKSSQAPKLLFHYYDKDFNNEADTPDNFQSRRPNTSFCFLDIRSPGLGDTAMYLCATSRDKSGAYNEQFFGPGTRLTVL.

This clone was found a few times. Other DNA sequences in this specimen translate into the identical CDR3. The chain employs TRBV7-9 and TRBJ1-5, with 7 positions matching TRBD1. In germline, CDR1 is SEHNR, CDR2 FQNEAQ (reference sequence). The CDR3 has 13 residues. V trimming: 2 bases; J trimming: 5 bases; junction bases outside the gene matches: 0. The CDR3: CASSLQGDQPQHF. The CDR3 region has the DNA TGTGCCAGCAGCTTACAGGGGGATCAGCCCCAGCATTTT.

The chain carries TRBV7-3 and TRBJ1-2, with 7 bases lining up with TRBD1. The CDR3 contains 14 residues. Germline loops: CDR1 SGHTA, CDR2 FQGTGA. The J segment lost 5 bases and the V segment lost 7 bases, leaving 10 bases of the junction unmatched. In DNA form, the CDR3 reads TGTGCCAGCAAAGAAACCGGGACAGCGTATGGCTACACCTTC. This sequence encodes CASKETGTAYGYTF.

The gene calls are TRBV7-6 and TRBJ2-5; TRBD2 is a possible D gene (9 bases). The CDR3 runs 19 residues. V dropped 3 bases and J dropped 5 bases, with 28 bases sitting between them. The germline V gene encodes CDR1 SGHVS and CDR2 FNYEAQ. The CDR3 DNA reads TGTGCCAGCAGCTTTCAGGGGGCGCTGCGGGGGGGCCCCCGGGAGACCCAGTACTTC. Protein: CASSFQGALRGGPRETQYF.

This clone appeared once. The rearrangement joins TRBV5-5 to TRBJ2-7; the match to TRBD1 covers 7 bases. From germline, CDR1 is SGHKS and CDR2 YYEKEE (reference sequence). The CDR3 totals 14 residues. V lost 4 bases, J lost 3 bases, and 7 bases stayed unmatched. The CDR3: CASSPQGDNYEQYF. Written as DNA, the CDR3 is TGTGCCAGCAGCCCGCAGGGGGACAACTACGAGCAGTACTTC.

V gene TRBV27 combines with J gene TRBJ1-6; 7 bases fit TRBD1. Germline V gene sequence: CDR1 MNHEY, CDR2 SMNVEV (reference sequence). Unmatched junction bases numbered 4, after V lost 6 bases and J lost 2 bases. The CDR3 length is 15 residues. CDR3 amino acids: CASRQTGPYNSPLHF. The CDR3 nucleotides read TGTGCCAGCAGGCAGACAGGGCCCTATAATTCACCCCTCCACTTT.

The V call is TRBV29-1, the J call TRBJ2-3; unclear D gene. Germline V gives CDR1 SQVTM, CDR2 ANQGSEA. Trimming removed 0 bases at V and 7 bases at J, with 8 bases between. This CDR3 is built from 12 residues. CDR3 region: CSVEEPRYTQYF. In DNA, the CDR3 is TGCAGCGTTGAAGAGCCCCGGTATACGCAGTATTTT.

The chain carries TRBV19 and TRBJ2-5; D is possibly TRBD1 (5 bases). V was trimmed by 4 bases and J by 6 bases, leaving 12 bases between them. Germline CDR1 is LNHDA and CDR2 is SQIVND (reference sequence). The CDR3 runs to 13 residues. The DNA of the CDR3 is TGTGCCAGTAGTAGCGACAGCGAGAAGACCCAGTACTTC. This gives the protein CASSSDSEKTQYF.

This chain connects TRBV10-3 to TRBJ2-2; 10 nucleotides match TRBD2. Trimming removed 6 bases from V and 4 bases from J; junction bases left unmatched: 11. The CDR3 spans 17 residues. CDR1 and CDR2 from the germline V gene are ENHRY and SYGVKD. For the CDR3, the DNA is TGTGCCATCAGAGGCCCAGCGGGGGGGCACAGCACCGGGGAGCTGTTTTTT. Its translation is CAIRGPAGGHSTGELFF.

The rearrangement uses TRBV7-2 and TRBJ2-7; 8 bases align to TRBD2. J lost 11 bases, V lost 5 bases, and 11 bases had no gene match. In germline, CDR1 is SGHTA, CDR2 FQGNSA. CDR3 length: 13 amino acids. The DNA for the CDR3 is TGTGCCAGCAGCCCTCCGGGGGGGGGCCTTAAGTACTTC. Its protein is CASSPPGGGLKYF.

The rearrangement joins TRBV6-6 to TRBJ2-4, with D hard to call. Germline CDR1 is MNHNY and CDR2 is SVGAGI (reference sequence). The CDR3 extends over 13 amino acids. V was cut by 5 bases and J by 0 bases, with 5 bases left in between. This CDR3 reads CASSPIAKNIQYF. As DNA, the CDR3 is TGTGCCAGCAGTCCTATAGCCAAAAACATTCAGTACTTC.

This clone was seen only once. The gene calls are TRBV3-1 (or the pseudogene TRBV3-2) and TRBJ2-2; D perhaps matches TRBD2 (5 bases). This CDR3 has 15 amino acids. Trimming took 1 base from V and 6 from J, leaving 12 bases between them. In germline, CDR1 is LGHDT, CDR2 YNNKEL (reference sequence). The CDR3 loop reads CASSQAQVGAGELFF. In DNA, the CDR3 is TGTGCCAGCAGCCAAGCTCAGGTCGGGGCCGGGGAGCTGTTTTTT.

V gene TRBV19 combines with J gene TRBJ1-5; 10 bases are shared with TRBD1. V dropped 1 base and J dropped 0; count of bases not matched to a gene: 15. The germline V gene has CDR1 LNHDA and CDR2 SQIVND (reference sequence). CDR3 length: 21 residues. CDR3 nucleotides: TGTGCCAGTAGTATAGGCTACCGGGACAGGGGCCAGGATCTTAGCAATCAGCCCCAGCATTTT. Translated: CASSIGYRDRGQDLSNQPQHF.

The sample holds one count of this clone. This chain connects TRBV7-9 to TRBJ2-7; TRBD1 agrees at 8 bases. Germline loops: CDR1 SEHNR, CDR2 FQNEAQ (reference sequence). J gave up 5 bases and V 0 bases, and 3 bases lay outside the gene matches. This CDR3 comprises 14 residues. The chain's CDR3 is CASSLASGGNEQYF. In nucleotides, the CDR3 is TGTGCCAGCAGCTTAGCCTCAGGGGGCAACGAGCAGTACTTC.

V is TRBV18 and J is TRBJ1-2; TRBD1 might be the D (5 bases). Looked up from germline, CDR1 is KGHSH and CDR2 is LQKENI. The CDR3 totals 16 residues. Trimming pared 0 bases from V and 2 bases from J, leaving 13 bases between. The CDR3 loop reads CASSPPETASNYGYTF. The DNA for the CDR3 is TGTGCCAGCTCACCACCGGAGACAGCCTCCAACTATGGCTACACCTTC.

This CDR3 is CATSKGLAGAYNEQFF. The CDR3 DNA reads TGTGCCACCAGCAAGGGACTAGCGGGGGCCTACAATGAGCAGTTCTTC. The J gene is TRBJ2-1, the V gene TRBV15; TRBD2 aligns across 14 bases. The CDR3 length is 16 residues. The trim removed 4 bases at V and 2 bases at J, leaving 1 base unmatched. The germline V gene encodes CDR1 LNHNV and CDR2 YYDKDF (reference sequence). The variable domain in full, completed from reference TRBV15 and TRBJ2-1, reads DAMVIQNPRYQVTQFGKPVTLSCSQTLNHNVMYWYQQKSSQAPKLLFHYYDKDFNNEADTPDNFQSRRPNTSFCFLDIRSPGLGDTAMYLCATSKGLAGAYNEQFFGPGTRLTVL.

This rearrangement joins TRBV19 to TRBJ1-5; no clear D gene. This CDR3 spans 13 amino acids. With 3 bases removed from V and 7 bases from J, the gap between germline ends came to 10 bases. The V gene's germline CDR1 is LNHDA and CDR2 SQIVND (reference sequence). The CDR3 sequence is CASSMSRFQPQHF. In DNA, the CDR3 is TGTGCCAGTAGTATGTCCAGGTTCCAGCCCCAGCATTTT.

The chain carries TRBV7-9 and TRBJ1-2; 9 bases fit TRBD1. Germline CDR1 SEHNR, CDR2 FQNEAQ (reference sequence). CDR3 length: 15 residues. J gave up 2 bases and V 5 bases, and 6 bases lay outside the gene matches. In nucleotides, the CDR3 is TGTGCCAGCAGCCCCGGACAGGGGTTGAACTATGGCTACACCTTC. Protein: CASSPGQGLNYGYTF.

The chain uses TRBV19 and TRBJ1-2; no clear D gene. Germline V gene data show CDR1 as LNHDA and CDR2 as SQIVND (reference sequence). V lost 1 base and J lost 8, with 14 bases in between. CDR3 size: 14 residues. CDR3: CASSIGESQAGYTF. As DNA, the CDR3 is TGTGCCAGTAGTATAGGAGAGTCCCAGGCGGGCTACACCTTC.

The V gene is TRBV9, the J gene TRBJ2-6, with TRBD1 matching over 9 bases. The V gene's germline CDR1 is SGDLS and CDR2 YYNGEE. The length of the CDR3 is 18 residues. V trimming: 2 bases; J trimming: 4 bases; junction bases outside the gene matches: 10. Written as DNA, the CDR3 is TGTGCCAGCAGCGTCCACGGGACAGGGAATGCAGGGGCCAACGTCCTGACTTTC. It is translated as CASSVHGTGNAGANVLTF.

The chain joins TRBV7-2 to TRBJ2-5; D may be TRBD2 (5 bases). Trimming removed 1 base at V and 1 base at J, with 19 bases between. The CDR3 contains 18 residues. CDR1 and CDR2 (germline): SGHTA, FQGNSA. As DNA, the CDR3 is TGTGCCAGCAGCTTAGTGCCGCGGTCTGCAGGACTCCAAGAGACCCAGTACTTC. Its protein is CASSLVPRSAGLQETQYF.

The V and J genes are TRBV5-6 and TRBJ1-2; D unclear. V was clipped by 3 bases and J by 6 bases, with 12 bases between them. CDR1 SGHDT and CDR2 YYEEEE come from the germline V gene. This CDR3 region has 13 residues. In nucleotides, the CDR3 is TGTGCCAGCAGCTCGTGGGTCGGGGATGGCTACACCTTC. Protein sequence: CASSSWVGDGYTF.

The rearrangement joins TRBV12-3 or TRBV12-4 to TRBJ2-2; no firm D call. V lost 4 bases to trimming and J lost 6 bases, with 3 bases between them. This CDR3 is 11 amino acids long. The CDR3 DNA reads TGTGCCAGCAGTTGGCCCGGGGAGCTGTTTTTT. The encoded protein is CASSWPGELFF.

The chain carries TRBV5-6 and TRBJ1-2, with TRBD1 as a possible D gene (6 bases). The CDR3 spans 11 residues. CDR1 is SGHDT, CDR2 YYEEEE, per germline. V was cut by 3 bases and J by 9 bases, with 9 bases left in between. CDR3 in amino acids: CASSSTGSYTF. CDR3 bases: TGTGCCAGCAGCTCGACAGGTAGCTACACCTTC.

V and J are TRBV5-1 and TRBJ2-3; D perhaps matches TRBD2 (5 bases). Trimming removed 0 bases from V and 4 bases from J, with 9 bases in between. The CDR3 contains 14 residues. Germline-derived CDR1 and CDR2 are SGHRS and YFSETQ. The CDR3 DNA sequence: TGCGCCAGCAGCTTGGAGGCCGGGGCAGATACGCAGTATTTT. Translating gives CASSLEAGADTQYF.

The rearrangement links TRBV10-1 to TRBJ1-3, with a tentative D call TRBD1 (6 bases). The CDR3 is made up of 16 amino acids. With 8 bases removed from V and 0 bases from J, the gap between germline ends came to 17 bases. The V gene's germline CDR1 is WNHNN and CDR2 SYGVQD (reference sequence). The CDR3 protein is CASLLGAARSGNTIYF. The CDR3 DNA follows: TGCGCCAGCCTGTTGGGGGCGGCGCGCTCTGGAAACACCATATATTTT.

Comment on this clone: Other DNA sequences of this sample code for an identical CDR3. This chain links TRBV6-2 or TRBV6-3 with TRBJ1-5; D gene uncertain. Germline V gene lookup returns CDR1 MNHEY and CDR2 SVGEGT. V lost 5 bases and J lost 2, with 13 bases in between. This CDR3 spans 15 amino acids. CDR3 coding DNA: TGTGCCAGCAGTCCCACCGGGTCGCGCAATCAGCCCCAGCATTTT. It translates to CASSPTGSRNQPQHF.

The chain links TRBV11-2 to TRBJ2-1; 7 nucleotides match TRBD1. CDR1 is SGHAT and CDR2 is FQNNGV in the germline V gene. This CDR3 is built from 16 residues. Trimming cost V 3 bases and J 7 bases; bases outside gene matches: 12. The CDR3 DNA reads TGTGCCAGCAGCTTCCTGGGAAGTAGGGGGCTGAATGAGCAGTTCTTC. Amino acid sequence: CASSFLGSRGLNEQFF.

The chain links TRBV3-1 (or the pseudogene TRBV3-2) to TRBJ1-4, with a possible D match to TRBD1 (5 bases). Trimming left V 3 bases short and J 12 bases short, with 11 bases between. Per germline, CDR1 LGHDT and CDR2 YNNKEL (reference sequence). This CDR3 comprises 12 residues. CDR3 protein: CASSQQDTQLFF. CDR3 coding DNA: TGTGCCAGCAGCCAGCAGGACACACAACTGTTTTTT.

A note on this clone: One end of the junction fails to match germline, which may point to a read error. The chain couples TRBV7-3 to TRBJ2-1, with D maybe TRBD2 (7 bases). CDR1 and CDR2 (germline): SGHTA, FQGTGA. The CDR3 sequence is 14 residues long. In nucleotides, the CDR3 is TGTGCCAGCAGCTTTGGGGGGGCTGCCAATGAGCAGCTCTTC. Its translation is CASSFGGAANEQLF.